This T cell receptor (beta chain) derives from a study of PD-1 blockade in classical Hodgkin lymphoma. Points from the study as a whole: Complete responders started with a diversity level that resembled newly diagnosed patients at baseline. By C4D1, CD4+ diversity increased significantly, especially in complete responders. Reports indicated that newly diagnosed patients had lower baseline TCR diversity than healthy donors did.

The CDR3 consists of 15 residues. With V trimmed by 3 bases and J by 0 bases, 0 bases remained unmatched. In germline, CDR1 is SGDLS, CDR2 YYNGEE. Regarding this clone: Antigen specificity is unknown.

Each patient relapsed following autologous stem cell transplantation, and prior brentuximab vedotin exposure differed. TCRdb's table, derived via immunoSEQ multiplex PCR, lists solely in-frame clones and lacks some. The sample holds more than 90,000 clones, 81% seen once. V and J are TRBV9 and TRBJ2-1, with 10 bases that match TRBD2. The sample was peripheral blood mononuclear cells (PBMCs), taken before the second cycle of nivolumab. This clonotype was sampled from a human donor with classical Hodgkin lymphoma. Written as DNA, the CDR3 is TGTGCCAGCAGCGCTAGCGGGGGCTCCTACAATGAGCAGTTCTTC. Amino acid sequence: CASSASGGSYNEQFF. The full variable domain, its missing parts supplied by reference TRBV9 and TRBJ2-1, is DSGVTQTPKHLITATGQRVTLRCSPRSGDLSVYWYQQSLDQGLQFLIQYYNGEERAKGNILERFSAQQFPDLHSELNLSSLELGDSALYFCASSASGGSYNEQFFGPGTRLTVL.